Presented here are 15 T cell receptor beta chains from one specimen sequenced in a study of response to subunit inactivated influenza vaccine. A single record per CDR3 protein comes from TCRdb applying MiXCR to the RT-PCR reads. The data show 500,000 to 750,000 distinct CDR3 sequences, around 13% seen once. This material consisted of PBMCs from blood, taken about 13 days after vaccination. These receptors came from a man in his fifties who received an inactivated influenza vaccine.

This sequence joins TRBV29-1 and TRBJ1-5, with TRBD1 identical over 10 bases. V was pared by 6 bases and J by 6 bases, with 8 bases of the junction left unmatched. Looked up from germline, CDR1 is SQVTM and CDR2 is ANQGSEA. The CDR3 is 14 residues long. CDR3 region: CSVGTGAYGQPQHF. DNA of the CDR3: TGCAGCGTGGGGACAGGGGCCTACGGTCAGCCCCAGCATTTT.

The genes are TRBV10-3 and TRBJ2-2; 7 bases match TRBD1. The CDR3 has 16 residues. Germline CDR1 and CDR2: ENHRY and SYGVKD. Trimming took 0 bases from V and 1 from J; bases not matched to a gene: 2. CDR3 residues: CAISESSGGNTGELFF. CDR3 DNA sequence: TGTGCCATCAGTGAGTCTTCAGGGGGGAACACCGGGGAGCTGTTTTTT.

The chain joins TRBV4-3 to TRBJ1-5; no clear D gene. Per the germline V gene, CDR1 is LGHNA and CDR2 is YSLEER. The CDR3 is made up of 14 amino acids. V was shortened by 0 bases and J by 7 bases, with 10 bases between the two germline ends. CDR3 amino acids: CASSQDPARQPQHF. CDR3 in DNA: TGCGCCAGCAGCCAAGATCCAGCCAGGCAGCCCCAGCATTTT.

This chain uses TRBV7-9 with TRBJ2-3; 7 nucleotides match TRBD1. V shed 3 bases, J shed 0 bases, and the junction held 3 bases outside the gene matches. The germline CDR1 and CDR2 sequences are SEHNR and FQNEAQ (reference sequence). The CDR3 totals 15 residues. CDR3 in DNA: TGTGCCAGCAGCTTCCGACAGGGAAGCACAGATACGCAGTATTTT. Amino acid sequence: CASSFRQGSTDTQYF.

The J gene is TRBJ2-7, the V gene TRBV7-2, with 9 bases that match TRBD1. The J segment lost 5 bases and the V segment lost 4 bases, leaving 6 bases of the junction unmatched. Germline CDR1 reads SGHTA; CDR2 reads FQGNSA. CDR3 length: 14 residues. CDR3 DNA: TGTGCCAGCAGCTCCATGGGACAGGGCCACGAGCAGTACTTC. Translation: CASSSMGQGHEQYF.

This clonotype has just a few counts. The chain couples TRBV12-5 to TRBJ2-2; 7 bases line up with TRBD1. CDR3 length equals 19 residues. The J segment lost 3 bases and the V segment lost 0 bases, leaving 13 bases of the junction unmatched. Germline V gives CDR1 LGHNT, CDR2 FRNRAP. In nucleotides, the CDR3 is TGTGCTAGTGGTTTGGTGTCCGGGGACAGCCCAAGAGACACCGGGGAGCTGTTTTTT. This sequence encodes CASGLVSGDSPRDTGELFF.

The rearrangement uses TRBV19 and TRBJ2-3, with TRBD1 matching 7 bases. The germline V gene encodes CDR1 LNHDA and CDR2 SQIVND (reference sequence). The CDR3 is 16 residues long. Trimming took 5 bases from V and 0 from J; bases not matched to a gene: 8. This CDR3 is CASSLNRGLSTDTQYF. CDR3 DNA sequence: TGTGCCAGTAGTTTGAACAGGGGTTTAAGCACAGATACGCAGTATTTT.

Details on this clonotype: The junction departs from germline at one end; a sequencing error may be responsible. The chain has TRBV12-3 or TRBV12-4 and TRBJ1-4, with D perhaps matching TRBD1 (6 bases). This CDR3 contains 13 residues. The CDR3 sequence: CTSRGLGAEKLFF. CDR3 nucleotide sequence: TGTACCAGCCGAGGGTTGGGGGCTGAAAAACTGTTTTTT.

CDR3 DNA sequence: TGCAGCGTCTCCGGGGGACAGGGGTCGTCCTACGAGCAGTACTTC. Protein sequence: CSVSGGQGSSYEQYF. The V and J genes are TRBV29-1 and TRBJ2-7, with 10 bases fitting TRBD1. Germline CDR1 SQVTM, CDR2 ANQGSEA. This CDR3 has 15 residues. J was trimmed by 1 base and V by 6 bases; bases with no gene match: 9.

This clonotype was seen a few times. The rearrangement joins TRBV6-4 to TRBJ2-3, with 8 nucleotides matching TRBD2. The CDR3 spans 15 residues. The germline V gene has CDR1 MRHNA and CDR2 SNTAGT. The junction had 7 bases not matched to a gene; V was cut back by 7 bases and J by 1 base. This chain's CDR3 is CASTRTSLGTDTQYF. The CDR3 region has the DNA TGTGCCAGCACCAGGACTAGCCTCGGCACAGATACGCAGTATTTT.

This clonotype has a handful of counts. This sequence joins TRBV28 and TRBJ2-2, with D unclear. The CDR3 is made up of 12 amino acids. The germline CDR1 and CDR2 sequences are MDHEN and SYDVKM. Deletions cut 8 bases from V and 5 bases from J, with 9 bases between. The CDR3, as DNA: TGTGCCAGCTCTCCCGTAACCGGGGAGCTGTTTTTT. It encodes CASSPVTGELFF.

A single count supports this clonotype. CDR3 sequence (DNA): TGCAGTGCGCCGGGGGTGGGCTCCTACAATGAGCAGTTCTTC. Its translation is CSAPGVGSYNEQFF. The chain couples TRBV20-1 to TRBJ2-1, with a weak D call TRBD2 (6 bases). V was shortened by 6 bases and J by 0 bases, with 12 bases between the two germline ends. The CDR3 is 14 residues long. Germline V gene lookup returns CDR1 DFQATT and CDR2 SNEGSKA (reference sequence).

This clonotype was counted a few times. This rearrangement joins TRBV25-1 to TRBJ2-1; the D is unclear. V shed 2 bases and J shed 6 bases, with 17 bases lying between them. The CDR3 contains 16 residues. CDR1 and CDR2 from the germline V gene are MGHDK and SYGVNS. CDR3: CASSEVGRAKSNEQFF. The CDR3 DNA reads as TGTGCCAGCAGTGAAGTGGGCAGAGCCAAAAGCAATGAGCAGTTCTTC. The full variable domain, its missing parts supplied by reference TRBV25-1 and TRBJ2-1, is EADIYQTPRYLVIGTGKKITLECSQTMGHDKMYWYQQDPGMELHLIHYSYGVNSTEKGDLSSESTVSRIRTEHFPLTLESARPSHTSQYLCASSEVGRAKSNEQFFGPGTRLTVL.

V and J are TRBV5-1 and TRBJ2-3; D gene unclear. This CDR3 has 14 amino acids. The V gene's germline CDR1 is SGHRS and CDR2 YFSETQ. Trimming removed 2 bases from V and 1 base from J, with 8 bases in between. CDR3 amino acids: CASSFGVGTDTQYF. In DNA, the CDR3 is TGCGCCAGCAGCTTCGGAGTTGGCACAGATACGCAGTATTTT.

This clonotype occurred many times. V is TRBV11-1 and J is TRBJ2-6, with unresolved D. CDR1 and CDR2 from the germline V gene are SGHAT and FQDESV (reference sequence). Trimming cost V 0 bases and J 3 bases, with 18 bases left between them. This CDR3 contains 19 residues. The CDR3 spells CASSLAVQVLRGGANVLTF. In nucleotides, the CDR3 is TGTGCCAGCAGCTTAGCCGTCCAGGTTCTTCGTGGTGGGGCCAACGTCCTGACTTTC.